Following are 10 T cell receptor beta chains from one sample sequenced in a study of T cell repertoires in cytomegalovirus infection. TCRdb ran MiXCR on the reads and lists one entry per CDR3 protein. The table lists 400,000 to 600,000 distinct CDR3 sequences, roughly 43% of them singletons. These receptors lack a known antigen. The sample consisted of cultured PBMCs, taken from culture after CMV antigen stimulation. The source of these receptors is a human donor in good health (CMV status not recorded). Some clones in this sample may be carry-over from other donors' samples.

The chain joins TRBV15 to TRBJ1-3, with D possibly being TRBD1 (5 bases). The germline V and J ends were trimmed by 0 bases and 4 bases, with 10 bases remaining between them. The germline V gene has CDR1 LNHNV and CDR2 YYDKDF (reference sequence). The CDR3 loop spans 15 amino acids. The CDR3 DNA reads TGTGCCACCAGCAGAGACCCTCGGGGGGGAAACACCATATATTTT. It encodes CATSRDPRGGNTIYF. Looking up the rest from reference TRBV15 and TRBJ1-3 gives the full variable domain: DAMVIQNPRYQVTQFGKPVTLSCSQTLNHNVMYWYQQKSSQAPKLLFHYYDKDFNNEADTPDNFQSRRPNTSFCFLDIRSPGLGDTAMYLCATSRDPRGGNTIYFGEGSWLTVV.

This clonotype was seen only a few times. V and J are TRBV7-2 and TRBJ2-5; D not certain. This CDR3 spans 14 amino acids. Germline V gene lookup returns CDR1 SGHTA and CDR2 FQGNSA. Trimming removed 2 bases at V and 4 bases at J, with 11 bases between. The CDR3 region is CASSLRAIGETQYF. The DNA for the CDR3 is TGTGCCAGCAGCTTAAGGGCCATTGGAGAGACCCAGTACTTC.

The J gene is TRBJ2-3, the V gene TRBV7-2; 10 bases align to TRBD2. The CDR3 sequence is 17 residues long. After removal of 5 bases from V and 2 bases from J, the junction contained 10 bases not matched to a gene. Per germline, CDR1 SGHTA and CDR2 FQGNSA. CDR3 sequence (DNA): TGTGCCAGCAGCGCCCCCTTGACTAGCGGGTACACAGATACGCAGTATTTT. Amino acids: CASSAPLTSGYTDTQYF.

CDR3 sequence: CASRTRGHSYEQYF. In DNA form, the CDR3 reads TGTGCCAGCAGAACCAGGGGTCATTCCTACGAGCAGTACTTC. J is TRBJ2-7 and V is TRBV2, with D possibly being TRBD1 (6 bases). The CDR3 totals 14 residues. Germline loops: CDR1 SNHLY, CDR2 FYNNEI. Trimming left V 6 bases short and J 1 base short, with 13 bases between. Variable domain in full (rest from reference TRBV2 and TRBJ2-7): EPEVTQTPSHQVTQMGQEVILRCVPISNHLYFYWYRQILGQKVEFLVSFYNNEISEKSEIFDDQFSVERPDGSNFTLKIRSTKLEDSAMYFCASRTRGHSYEQYFGPGTRLTVT.

This clonotype has just a few counts. V usage is TRBV7-2 and J usage is TRBJ1-3, with TRBD1 identical over 10 bases. The J segment lost 4 bases and the V segment lost 5 bases, leaving 8 bases of the junction unmatched. CDR1 is SGHTA, CDR2 FQGNSA, per germline. This CDR3 spans 16 amino acids. The CDR3 region is CASSIRQGAAGNTIYF. Here the CDR3 DNA reads TGTGCCAGCAGCATCAGACAGGGGGCGGCAGGAAACACCATATATTTT.

The chain uses TRBV5-1 and TRBJ1-2; D remains ambiguous. Trimming removed 4 bases from V and 3 bases from J, with 10 bases in between. The CDR3 covers 13 residues. From germline, CDR1 is SGHRS and CDR2 YFSETQ. The CDR3 nucleotides are TGCGCCAGCAGCCCCACCCTGGACTATGGCTACACCTTC. Translating gives CASSPTLDYGYTF. Drawing the rest from reference TRBV5-1 and TRBJ1-2, the complete variable domain is KAGVTQTPRYLIKTRGQQVTLSCSPISGHRSVSWYQQTPGQGLQFLFEYFSETQRNKGNFPGRFSGRQFSNSRSEMNVSTLELGDSALYLCASSPTLDYGYTFGSGTRLTVV.

This rearrangement joins TRBV6-1 to TRBJ2-7, with D hard to call. Germline V gene data show CDR1 as MNHNS and CDR2 as SASEGT. V lost 7 bases, J lost 0 bases, and 10 bases lay in between. The CDR3 consists of 13 residues. The CDR3: CASTTASSYEQYF. CDR3 bases: TGTGCCAGCACGACCGCCAGCTCCTACGAGCAGTACTTC.

The CDR3 here is CASFVTDRRNSPLHF. The CDR3 region has the DNA TGTGCCAGCTTCGTTACAGATCGGAGGAATTCACCCCTCCACTTT. The chain employs TRBV14 and TRBJ1-6; D gene ambiguous. Per the germline V gene, CDR1 is SGHDN and CDR2 is FVKESK. This CDR3 has 15 residues. The ends were cut back, 8 bases at V and 7 bases at J, with 18 bases in the middle.

This clonotype turned up a few times. The chain couples TRBV7-2 to TRBJ2-1; 7 bases are shared with TRBD1. The CDR3 contains 16 residues. Looked up from germline, CDR1 is SGHTA and CDR2 is FQGNSA. J was trimmed by 0 bases and V by 5 bases; bases with no gene match: 7. CDR3 sequence reads: CASSQQGHSSYNEQFF. DNA of the CDR3: TGTGCCAGCAGCCAACAGGGGCACAGCTCCTACAATGAGCAGTTCTTC. The variable domain in full, completed from reference TRBV7-2 and TRBJ2-1, reads GAGVSQSPSNKVTEKGKDVELRCDPISGHTALYWYRQSLGQGLEFLIYFQGNSAPDKSGLPSDRFSAERTGGSVSTLTIQRTQQEDSAVYLCASSQQGHSSYNEQFFGPGTRLTVL.

This clonotype has just a few counts. V is TRBV11-2 and J is TRBJ2-3, with TRBD2 matching 11 bases. J gave up 4 bases and V 6 bases, and 3 bases lay outside the gene matches. The CDR3 extends over 14 amino acids. Looked up from germline, CDR1 is SGHAT and CDR2 is FQNNGV. In DNA, the CDR3 is TGTGCCAGCAGATTACTAGCGGGAGCAGATACGCAGTATTTT. It specifies CASRLLAGADTQYF.